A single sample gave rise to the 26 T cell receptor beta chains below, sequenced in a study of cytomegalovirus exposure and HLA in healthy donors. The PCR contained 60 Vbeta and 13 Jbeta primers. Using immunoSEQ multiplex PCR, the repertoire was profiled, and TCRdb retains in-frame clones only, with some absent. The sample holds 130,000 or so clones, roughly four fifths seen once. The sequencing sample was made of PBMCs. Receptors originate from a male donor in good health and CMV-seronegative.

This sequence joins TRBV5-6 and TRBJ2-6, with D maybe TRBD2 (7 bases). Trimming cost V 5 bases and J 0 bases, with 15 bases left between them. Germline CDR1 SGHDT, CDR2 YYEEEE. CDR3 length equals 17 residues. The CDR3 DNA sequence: TGTGCCAGCAGAGGGGGGGAGGGCCTCTCTGGGGCCAACGTCCTGACTTTC. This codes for CASRGGEGLSGANVLTF. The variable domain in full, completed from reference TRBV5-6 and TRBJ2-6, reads DAGVTQSPTHLIKTRGQQVTLRCSPKSGHDTVSWYQQALGQGPQFIFQYYEEEERQRGNFPDRFSGHQFPNYSSELNVNALLLGDSALYLCASRGGEGLSGANVLTFGAGSRLTVL.

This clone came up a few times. The CDR3 reads CASSSGLAGGPDWETQYF. CDR3 coding DNA: TGTGCCAGCAGCTCGGGACTAGCGGGAGGGCCGGATTGGGAGACCCAGTACTTC. This chain joins TRBV5-6 and TRBJ2-5, with 16 bases aligning to TRBD2. With V trimmed by 3 bases and J by 5 bases, 10 bases remained unmatched. This CDR3 region has 18 residues. Germline CDR1 is SGHDT and CDR2 is YYEEEE.

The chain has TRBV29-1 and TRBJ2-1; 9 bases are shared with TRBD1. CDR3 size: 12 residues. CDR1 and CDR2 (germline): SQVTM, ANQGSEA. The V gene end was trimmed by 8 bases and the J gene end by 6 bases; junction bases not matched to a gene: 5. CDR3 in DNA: TGCAGCCTCGACAGGGGGGGCAATGAGCAGTTCTTC. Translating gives CSLDRGGNEQFF.

The CDR3 nucleotides are TGTGCCAGCTCACCAGACAGGGATAAGACCCAGTACTTC. Translating it yields CASSPDRDKTQYF. This chain links TRBV18 with TRBJ2-5; 7 bases are a match to TRBD1. The CDR3 runs to 13 residues. In germline, CDR1 is KGHSH, CDR2 LQKENI. The V segment lost 2 bases and the J segment 6 bases; nucleotides outside the gene matches: 3.

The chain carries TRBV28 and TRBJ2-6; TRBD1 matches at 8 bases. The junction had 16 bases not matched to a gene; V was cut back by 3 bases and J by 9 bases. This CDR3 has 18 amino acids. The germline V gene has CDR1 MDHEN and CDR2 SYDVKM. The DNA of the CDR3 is TGTGCCAGCAGTTTTACAGCAGGGGGCCTTACCGGCTTCAACGTCCTGACTTTC. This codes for CASSFTAGGLTGFNVLTF.

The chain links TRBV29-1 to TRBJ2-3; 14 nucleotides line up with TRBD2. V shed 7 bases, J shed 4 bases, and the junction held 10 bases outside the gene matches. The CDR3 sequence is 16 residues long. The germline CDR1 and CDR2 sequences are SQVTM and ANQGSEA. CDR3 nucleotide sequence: TGCAGCGATCTCGGGACTAGCGGGAGTTTCGCAGATACGCAGTATTTT. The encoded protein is CSDLGTSGSFADTQYF.

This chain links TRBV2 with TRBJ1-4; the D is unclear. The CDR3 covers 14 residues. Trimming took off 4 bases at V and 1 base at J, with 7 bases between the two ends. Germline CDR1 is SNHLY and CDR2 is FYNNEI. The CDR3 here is CASSGQITNEKLFF. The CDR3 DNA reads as TGTGCCAGCAGTGGACAAATAACTAATGAAAAACTGTTTTTT.

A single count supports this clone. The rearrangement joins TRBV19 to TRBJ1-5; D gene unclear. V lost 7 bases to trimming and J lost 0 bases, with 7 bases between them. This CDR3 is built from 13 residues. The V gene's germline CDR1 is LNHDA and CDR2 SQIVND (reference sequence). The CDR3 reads CASNAVSNQPQHF. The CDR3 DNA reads TGTGCCAGTAATGCAGTTAGCAATCAGCCCCAGCATTTT.

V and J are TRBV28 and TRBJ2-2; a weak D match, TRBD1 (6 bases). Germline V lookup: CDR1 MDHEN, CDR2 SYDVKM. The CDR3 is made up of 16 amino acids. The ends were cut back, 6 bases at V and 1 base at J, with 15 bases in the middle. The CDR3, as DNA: TGTGCCAGCAGCCAAGCAGGGGAAATGAACACCGGGGAGCTGTTTTTT. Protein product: CASSQAGEMNTGELFF.

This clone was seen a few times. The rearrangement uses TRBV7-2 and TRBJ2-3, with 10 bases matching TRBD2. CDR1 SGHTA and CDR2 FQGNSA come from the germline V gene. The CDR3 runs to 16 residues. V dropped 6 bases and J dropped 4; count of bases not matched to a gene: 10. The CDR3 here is CASRLERGGGADTQYF. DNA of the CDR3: TGTGCCAGCAGACTTGAGCGGGGGGGCGGGGCAGATACGCAGTATTTT.

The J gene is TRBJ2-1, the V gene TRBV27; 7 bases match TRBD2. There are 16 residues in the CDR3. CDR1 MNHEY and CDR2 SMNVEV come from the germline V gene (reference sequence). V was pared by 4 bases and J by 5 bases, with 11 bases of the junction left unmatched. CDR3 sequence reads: CASSSLGTTGDNEQFF. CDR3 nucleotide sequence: TGTGCCAGCAGTTCACTGGGGACTACCGGGGACAATGAGCAGTTCTTC.

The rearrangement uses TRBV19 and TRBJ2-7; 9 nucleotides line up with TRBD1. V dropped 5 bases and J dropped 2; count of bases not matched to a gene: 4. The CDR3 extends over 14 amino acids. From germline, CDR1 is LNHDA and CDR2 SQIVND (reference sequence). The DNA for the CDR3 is TGTGCCAGTAGTTCCGGGACAGGGACCTACGAGCAGTACTTC. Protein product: CASSSGTGTYEQYF.

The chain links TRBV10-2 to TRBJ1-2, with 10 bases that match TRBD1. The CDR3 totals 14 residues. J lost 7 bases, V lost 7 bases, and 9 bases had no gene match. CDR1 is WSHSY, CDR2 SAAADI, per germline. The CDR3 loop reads CASIPGQGFGGYTF. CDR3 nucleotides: TGCGCCAGCATCCCGGGACAGGGGTTCGGTGGCTACACCTTC.

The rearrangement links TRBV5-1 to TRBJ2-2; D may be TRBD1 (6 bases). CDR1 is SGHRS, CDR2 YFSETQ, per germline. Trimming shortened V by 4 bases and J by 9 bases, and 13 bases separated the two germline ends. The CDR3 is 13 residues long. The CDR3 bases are TGCGCCAGCAGCACCGGGACAAACTGGGAGCTGTTTTTT. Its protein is CASSTGTNWELFF. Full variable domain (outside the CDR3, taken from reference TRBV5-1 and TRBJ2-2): KAGVTQTPRYLIKTRGQQVTLSCSPISGHRSVSWYQQTPGQGLQFLFEYFSETQRNKGNFPGRFSGRQFSNSRSEMNVSTLELGDSALYLCASSTGTNWELFFGEGSRLTVL.

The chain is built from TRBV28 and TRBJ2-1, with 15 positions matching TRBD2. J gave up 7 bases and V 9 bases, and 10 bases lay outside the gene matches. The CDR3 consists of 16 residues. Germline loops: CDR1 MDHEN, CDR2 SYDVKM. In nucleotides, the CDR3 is TGTGCCAGTCTCCCCCCGGGACTAGCGGGAGGTAATGAGCAGTTCTTC. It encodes CASLPPGLAGGNEQFF.

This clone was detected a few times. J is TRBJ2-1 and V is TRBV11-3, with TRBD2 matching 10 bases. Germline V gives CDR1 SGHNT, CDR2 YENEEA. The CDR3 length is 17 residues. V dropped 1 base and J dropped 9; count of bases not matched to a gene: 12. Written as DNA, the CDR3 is TGTGCCAGCAGCTTAGCCACCAGCGGGAGGGCCAGGGTTGAGCAGTTCTTC. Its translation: CASSLATSGRARVEQFF.

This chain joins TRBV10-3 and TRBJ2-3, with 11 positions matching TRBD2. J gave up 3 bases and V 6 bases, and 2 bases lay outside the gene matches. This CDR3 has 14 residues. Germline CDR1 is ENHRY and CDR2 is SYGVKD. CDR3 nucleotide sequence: TGTGCCATCAGCCGACTAGCGGGGACAGATACGCAGTATTTT. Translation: CAISRLAGTDTQYF.

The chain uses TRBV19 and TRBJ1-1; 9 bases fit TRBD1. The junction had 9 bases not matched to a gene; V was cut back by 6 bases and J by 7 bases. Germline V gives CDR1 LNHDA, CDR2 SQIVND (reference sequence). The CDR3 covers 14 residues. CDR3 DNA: TGTGCCAGTAGCCGGGACAGGGAGGTGGATGAAGCTTTCTTT. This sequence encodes CASSRDREVDEAFF. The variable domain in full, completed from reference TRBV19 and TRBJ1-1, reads DGGITQSPKYLFRKEGQNVTLSCEQNLNHDAMYWYRQDPGQGLRLIYYSQIVNDFQKGDIAEGYSVSREKKESFPLTVTSAQKNPTAFYLCASSRDREVDEAFFGQGTRLTVV.

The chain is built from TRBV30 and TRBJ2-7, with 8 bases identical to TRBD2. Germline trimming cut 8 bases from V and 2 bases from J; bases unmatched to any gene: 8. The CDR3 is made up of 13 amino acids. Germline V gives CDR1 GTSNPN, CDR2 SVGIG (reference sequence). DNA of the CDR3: TGTGCCATTCTAGCGGGTGCCCCCTACGAGCAGTACTTC. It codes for CAILAGAPYEQYF.

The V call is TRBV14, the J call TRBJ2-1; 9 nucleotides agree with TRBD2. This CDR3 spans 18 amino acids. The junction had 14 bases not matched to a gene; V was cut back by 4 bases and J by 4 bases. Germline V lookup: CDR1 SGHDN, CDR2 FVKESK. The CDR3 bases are TGTGCCAGCAGCCCCCAAGGTGGGCTAGCGGGAACTTACAATGAGCAGTTCTTC. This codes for CASSPQGGLAGTYNEQFF.

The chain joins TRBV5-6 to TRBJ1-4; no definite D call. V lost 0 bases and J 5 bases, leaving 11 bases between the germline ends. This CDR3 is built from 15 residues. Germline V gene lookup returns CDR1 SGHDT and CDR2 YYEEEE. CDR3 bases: TGTGCCAGCAGCTTGGTGCGACAATGGAATGAAAAACTGTTTTTT. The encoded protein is CASSLVRQWNEKLFF.

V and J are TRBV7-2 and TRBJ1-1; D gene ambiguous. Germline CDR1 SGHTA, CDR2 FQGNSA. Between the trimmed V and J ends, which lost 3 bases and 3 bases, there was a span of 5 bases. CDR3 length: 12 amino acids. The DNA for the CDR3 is TGTGCCAGCAGCTTCGGGTACACTGAAGCTTTCTTT. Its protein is CASSFGYTEAFF. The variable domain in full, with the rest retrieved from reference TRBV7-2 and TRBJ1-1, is GAGVSQSPSNKVTEKGKDVELRCDPISGHTALYWYRQSLGQGLEFLIYFQGNSAPDKSGLPSDRFSAERTGGSVSTLTIQRTQQEDSAVYLCASSFGYTEAFFGQGTRLTVV.

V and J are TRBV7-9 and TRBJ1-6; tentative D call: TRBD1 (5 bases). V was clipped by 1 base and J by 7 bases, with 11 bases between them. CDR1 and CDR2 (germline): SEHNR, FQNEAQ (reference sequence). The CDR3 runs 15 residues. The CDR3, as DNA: TGTGCCAGCAGCTTAGTTGGGGCTGAAAATTCACCCCTCCACTTT. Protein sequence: CASSLVGAENSPLHF.

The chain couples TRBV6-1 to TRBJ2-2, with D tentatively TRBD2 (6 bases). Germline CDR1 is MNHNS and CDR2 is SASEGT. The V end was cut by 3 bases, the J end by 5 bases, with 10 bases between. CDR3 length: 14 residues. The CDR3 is CASSDVGGTGELFF. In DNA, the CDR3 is TGTGCCAGCAGTGATGTTGGAGGGACCGGGGAGCTGTTTTTT.

CDR3 in amino acids: CASSLTGQGGTGELFF. DNA of the CDR3: TGTGCCAGCAGCCTTACAGGACAGGGGGGAACCGGGGAGCTGTTTTTT. This chain links TRBV11-2 with TRBJ2-2; 10 nucleotides align to TRBD1. Germline V lookup: CDR1 SGHAT, CDR2 FQNNGV. The CDR3 is made up of 16 amino acids. V lost 5 bases and J lost 5; bases outside the gene matches: 8.

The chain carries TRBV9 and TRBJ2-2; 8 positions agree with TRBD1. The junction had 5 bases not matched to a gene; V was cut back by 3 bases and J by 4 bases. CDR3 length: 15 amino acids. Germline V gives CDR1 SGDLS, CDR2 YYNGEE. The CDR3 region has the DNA TGTGCCAGCAGCGCCCGACAGGGGCCCACCGGGGAGCTGTTTTTT. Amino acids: CASSARQGPTGELFF.